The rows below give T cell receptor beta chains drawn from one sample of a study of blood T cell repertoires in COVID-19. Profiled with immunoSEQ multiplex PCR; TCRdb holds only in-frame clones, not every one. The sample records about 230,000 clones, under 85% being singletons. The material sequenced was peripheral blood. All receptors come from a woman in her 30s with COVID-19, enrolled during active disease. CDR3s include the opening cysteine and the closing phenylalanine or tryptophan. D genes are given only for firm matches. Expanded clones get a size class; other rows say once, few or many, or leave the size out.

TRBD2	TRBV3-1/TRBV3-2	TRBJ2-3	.	TGTGCCAGCAGCCTACCTAGCGGAGGCACAGATACGCAGTATTTT	CASSLPSGGTDTQYF
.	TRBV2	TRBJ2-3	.	TGTGCCAGCAGTGTATCATCCGGGCGGGACAGATCCACAGATACGCAGTATTTT	CASSVSSGRDRSTDTQYF
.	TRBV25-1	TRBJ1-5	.	TGTGCCAGCAGCCCCGGGGGGGGGCCGAGTCAGCCCCAGCATTTT	CASSPGGGPSQPQHF
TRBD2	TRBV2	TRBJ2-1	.	TGTGCCAGCAGTGGGGGCGGGGGGCCTTACAATGAGCAGTTCTTC	CASSGGGGPYNEQFF
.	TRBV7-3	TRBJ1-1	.	TGTGCCAGCAGCTTAACCCCCCTAGTCAACACTGAAGCTTTCTTT	CASSLTPLVNTEAFF
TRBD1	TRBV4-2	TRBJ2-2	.	TGTGCCAGCAGCCAAACAGGGGACGGGGAGCTGTTTTTT	CASSQTGDGELFF
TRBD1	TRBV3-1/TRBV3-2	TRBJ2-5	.	TGTGCCAGCAGCCACCCGGACAGGCAAGAGACCCAGTACTTC	CASSHPDRQETQYF
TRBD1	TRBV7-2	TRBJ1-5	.	TGTGCCAGCAGCTTAGCGTCAGGGGGTCGCCGGAATCAGCCCCAGCATTTT	CASSLASGGRRNQPQHF
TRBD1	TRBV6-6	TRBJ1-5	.	TGTGCCAGCAGTTGGGCCGGGACAGGGGGAATTCAGCCCCAGCATTTT	CASSWAGTGGIQPQHF
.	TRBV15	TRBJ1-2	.	TGTGCCACCAGCAGAGACGCGGGGGCAGGCTACACCTTC	CATSRDAGAGYTF
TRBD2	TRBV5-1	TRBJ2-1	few	TGCGCCAGCAGCCCAGGACTAGCGGGAGGGCCAGGTGAGCAGTTCTTC	CASSPGLAGGPGEQFF
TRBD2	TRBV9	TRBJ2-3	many	TGTGCCAGCAGCGTCGGGACTAGCGGGGGGGCTTTTCCAGATACGCAGTATTTT	CASSVGTSGGAFPDTQYF
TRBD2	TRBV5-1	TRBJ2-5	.	TGCGCCAGCAGCTCGAACTCTTTAGCGGGACAAGAGACCCAGTACTTC	CASSSNSLAGQETQYF
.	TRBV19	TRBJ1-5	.	TGTGCCAGTACCCTACAGGCAATCGGGGGAGTGAACAATCAGCCCCAGCATTTT	CASTLQAIGGVNNQPQHF
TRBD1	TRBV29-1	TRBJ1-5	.	TGCAGCGTTGCGATGACAGGGGAAGGCAATCAGCCCCAGCATTTT	CSVAMTGEGNQPQHF
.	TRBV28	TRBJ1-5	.	TGTGCCAGCAGTTTAGGGCAGCGCAATCAGCCCCAGCATTTT	CASSLGQRNQPQHF
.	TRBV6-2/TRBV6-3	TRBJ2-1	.	TGTGCCAGCACCCCATGGGGGGGGGCCCCCAATGAGCAGTTCTTC	CASTPWGGAPNEQFF
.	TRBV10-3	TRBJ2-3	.	TGTGCCATCAGCACCTATCACGGGGATACGCAGTATTTT	CAISTYHGDTQYF
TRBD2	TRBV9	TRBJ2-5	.	TGTGCCAGCAGCGCCGGACTAGCTGAAGAGACCCAGTACTTC	CASSAGLAEETQYF
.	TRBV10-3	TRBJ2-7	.	TGTGCCATCAGTGAGTCCGACAGCTACGAGCAGTACTTC	CAISESDSYEQYF
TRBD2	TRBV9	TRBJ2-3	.	TGTGCCAGCAGTGCTAGCGGGGGGGCGGCAGATACGCAGTATTTT	CASSASGGAADTQYF
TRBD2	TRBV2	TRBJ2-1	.	TGTGCCAGCAACAAACAGGGGACTAGCGGCGACAATGAGCAGTTCTTC	CASNKQGTSGDNEQFF
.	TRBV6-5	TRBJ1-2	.	TGTGCCAGCAAAAGCGCTAACTATGGCTACACCTTC	CASKSANYGYTF
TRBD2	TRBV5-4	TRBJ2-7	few	TGTGCCAGCAGTCGTACTAGCGGGGGGATGAACGAGCAGTACTTC	CASSRTSGGMNEQYF
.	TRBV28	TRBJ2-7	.	TGTGCCAGCAGCCTCAGGGGCTACGAGCAGTACTTC	CASSLRGYEQYF
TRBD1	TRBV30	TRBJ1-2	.	TGTGCCTGGAGTGTACTCGGACAGGGAATGGATTATGGCTACACCTTC	CAWSVLGQGMDYGYTF
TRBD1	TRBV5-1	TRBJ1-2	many	TGCGCCAGCAGCTTGGAGGGACAGGGTTCGGGCTACACCTTC	CASSLEGQGSGYTF
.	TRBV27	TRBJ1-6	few	TGTGCCAGCAGTTTATCCGTACACCTTTCACCCCTCCACTTT	CASSLSVHLSPLHF
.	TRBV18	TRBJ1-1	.	TGTGCCAGCTCGGGAGGGCTGGCGGGGTACACTGAAGCTTTCTTT	CASSGGLAGYTEAFF
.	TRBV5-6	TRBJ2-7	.	TGTGCCAGCACCCATCGGGGATACTCCTACGAGCAGTACTTC	CASTHRGYSYEQYF
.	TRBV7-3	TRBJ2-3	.	TGTGCCAGCAGCTTACTCGGGATGGAAGATACGCAGTATTTT	CASSLLGMEDTQYF
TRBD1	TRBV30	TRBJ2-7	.	TGTGCCTGGAGCCTCCACGGGACAGGGTCGTATAGCGAGCAGTACTTC	CAWSLHGTGSYSEQYF
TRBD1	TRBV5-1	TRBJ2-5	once	TGCGCCAGCAGCTGGCAGGGGGCGCGAGGAGAGACCCAGTACTTC	CASSWQGARGETQYF
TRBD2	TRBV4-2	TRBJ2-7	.	TGTGCCAGCAGCCAAGAGGGGGGGAGCTCCTACGAGCAGTACTTC	CASSQEGGSSYEQYF
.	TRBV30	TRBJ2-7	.	TGTGCCTGGAGTGGGGCTTTCTACGAGCAGTACTTC	CAWSGAFYEQYF
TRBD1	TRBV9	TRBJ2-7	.	TGTGCCAGCAGCGTAGCGGGACAGGGCTACGAGCAGTACTTC	CASSVAGQGYEQYF
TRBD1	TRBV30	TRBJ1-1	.	TGTGCCTGGGACAGGGGAGTCACTGAAGCTTTCTTT	CAWDRGVTEAFF
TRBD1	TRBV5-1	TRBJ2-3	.	TGCGCCAGCAGCTCTGGACAGGGGACAGATACGCAGTATTTT	CASSSGQGTDTQYF
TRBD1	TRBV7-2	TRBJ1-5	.	TGTGCCAGCAGCTCCGGGACAGGGAAAGGGCAGCCCCAGCATTTT	CASSSGTGKGQPQHF
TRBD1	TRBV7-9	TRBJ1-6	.	TGTGCCAGCAGCTTTGGGACAGCCTATAATTCACCCCTCCACTTT	CASSFGTAYNSPLHF
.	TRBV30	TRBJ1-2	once	TGTGCCTGGAGTCAGGAAGCTAACTATGGCTACACCTTC	CAWSQEANYGYTF
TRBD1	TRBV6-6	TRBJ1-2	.	TGTGCCAGCAGTTACGGACAGGATTATGGCTACACCTTC	CASSYGQDYGYTF
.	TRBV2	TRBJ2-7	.	TGTGCCAGCAGCACCAGCCGTGACAAAAGCTCCCGGTACGAGCAGTACTTC	CASSTSRDKSSRYEQYF
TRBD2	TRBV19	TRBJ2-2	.	TGTGCCATCTCGACAGCCCGGGGGGGCGGGGAGCTGTTTTTT	CAISTARGGGELFF
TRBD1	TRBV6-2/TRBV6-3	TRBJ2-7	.	TGTGCCAGCAGTTGGGGCCTAGGACAGGGATCCGAGCAGTACTTC	CASSWGLGQGSEQYF
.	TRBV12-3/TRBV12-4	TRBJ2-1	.	TGTGGCGGGGGCCGGACCTACAATGAGCAGTTCTTC	CGGGRTYNEQFF
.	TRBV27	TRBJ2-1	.	TGTGCCAGCAGTTTAACGGTTAATGTCGATGAGCAGTTCTTC	CASSLTVNVDEQFF
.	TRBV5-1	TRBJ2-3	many	TGCGCCAGCAGCACAGGGATGGCAGATACGCAGTATTTT	CASSTGMADTQYF
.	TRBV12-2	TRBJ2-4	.	TGTGCAAGTCGCCCCCCGCCGGACTCCTCAAAAAACATTCAGTACTTC	CASRPPPDSSKNIQYF
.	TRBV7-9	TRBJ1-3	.	TGTGCCAGCAGCGGCTCTGAAGGAAACACCATATATTTT	CASSGSEGNTIYF